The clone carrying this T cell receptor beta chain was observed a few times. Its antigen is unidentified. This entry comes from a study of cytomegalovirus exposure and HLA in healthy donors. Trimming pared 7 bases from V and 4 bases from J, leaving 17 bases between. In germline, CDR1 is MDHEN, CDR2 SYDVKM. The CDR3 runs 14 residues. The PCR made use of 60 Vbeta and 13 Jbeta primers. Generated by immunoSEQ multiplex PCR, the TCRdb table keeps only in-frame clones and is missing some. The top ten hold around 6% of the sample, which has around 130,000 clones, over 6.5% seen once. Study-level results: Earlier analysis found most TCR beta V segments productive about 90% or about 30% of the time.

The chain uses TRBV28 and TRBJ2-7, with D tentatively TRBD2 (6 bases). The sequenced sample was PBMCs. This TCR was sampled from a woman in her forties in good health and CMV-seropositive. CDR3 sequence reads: CASTDRRGRYEQYF. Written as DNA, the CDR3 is TGTGCCAGCACTGATCGGAGGGGTCGGTACGAGCAGTACTTC.